This is a list of T cell receptor beta chains from one sample in a study of blood T cell repertoires in COVID-19. The table came from immunoSEQ multiplex PCR; TCRdb's copy has only in-frame clones and leaves some out. Counted here are tens of thousands of clones, around 80% occurring once; the ten biggest clones make up 13%. The sequenced material came from peripheral blood. These receptors were taken from a man in his forties or fifties with COVID-19, enrolled during active disease. Each CDR3 is given with its conserved first and last residue. The D gene is left open where the match is weak. The listing skips clone size in some rows; elsewhere it reads once, few, many or a size class.

>once|TRBV27|TRBD1|TRBJ1-2
TGTGCCAGCAGTTACTCCGGGACAGGGGACTATGGCTACACCTTC
CASSYSGTGDYGYTF
>.|TRBV7-9|.|TRBJ2-2
TGTGCCAGCAGCGCCCAACAGGGTTTAGCCGGGGAGCTGTTTTTT
CASSAQQGLAGELFF
>.|TRBV2|.|TRBJ2-5
TGTGCCAGCAGTGGCAACTCAAAAGAGACCCAGTACTTC
CASSGNSKETQYF
>.|TRBV6-2/TRBV6-3|TRBD2|TRBJ2-1
TGTGCCAGCAGTAAGGGACTAGCGGGGGAGCAGTTCTTC
CASSKGLAGEQFF
>.|TRBV6-5|TRBD1|TRBJ1-5
TGTGCCAGCAGTCAGGACAGGGGCGAGAATCAGCCCCAGCATTTT
CASSQDRGENQPQHF
>.|TRBV5-1|.|TRBJ1-4
TGCGCCAGCAGCAAATCAGGGGATTACGACGAAAAACTGTTTTTT
CASSKSGDYDEKLFF
>once|TRBV5-5|.|TRBJ1-1
TGTGCCAGCAGCCCCGGCAGTACTGGGCTGAACACTGAAGCTTTCTTT
CASSPGSTGLNTEAFF
>.|TRBV27|.|TRBJ1-1
TGTGCCAGCAGTTTAACAACGAACACTGAAGCTTTCTTT
CASSLTTNTEAFF
>.|TRBV27|TRBD1|TRBJ2-5
TGTGCCAGCATCCGGACAGGGGGCTGGGGAGAGACCCAGTACTTC
CASIRTGGWGETQYF
>.|TRBV2|.|TRBJ1-5
TGTGCCAGCAGTACTTATTCGGATCAGCCCCAGCATTTT
CASSTYSDQPQHF
>.|TRBV7-6|TRBD1|TRBJ1-1
TGTGCCAGCAGCTCTAGGACAGGTTTGAGCACTGAAGCTTTCTTT
CASSSRTGLSTEAFF
>.|TRBV11-2|TRBD2|TRBJ2-1
TGTGCCAGCAGCTTAGTGGGAGGGCAGTTCGAGGAGCAGTTCTTC
CASSLVGGQFEEQFF